This T cell receptor (beta chain) was recorded in a study of blood T cell repertoires in COVID-19. Study summary: The United States, Italy and Spain were the sources of the acute and convalescent COVID-19 samples.

Source study methods: Reference gene primer amplification in the assay estimated nucleated cell counts. Measured with immunoSEQ multiplex PCR; TCRdb has only the in-frame clones, and not every one. That table furnishes V, J and clone size, whereas the DNA furnished D and trimming. The table has under 15,000 clones, around 70% seen once; the top ten hold more than 5.5%. This clone was recorded only once. Followed longitudinally, the Seattle patients had been enrolled during active infection. Trimming stripped 5 bases from V and 6 bases from J, with 20 bases between. The CDR3 totals 16 residues. Germline assignment: CDR1 SNHLY and CDR2 FYNNEI.

Specimen: peripheral blood. The sequence was obtained from a man between 60 and 75 years old with COVID-19, enrolled during active disease. J is TRBJ1-5 and V is TRBV2; no firm D call. Here the CDR3 reads CASSILFVSSVQPQHF. DNA for the CDR3: TGTGCCAGCAGTATCTTGTTTGTTAGTTCGGTTCAGCCCCAGCATTTT. Filled out from reference TRBV2 and TRBJ1-5, the complete variable domain reads EPEVTQTPSHQVTQMGQEVILRCVPISNHLYFYWYRQILGQKVEFLVSFYNNEISEKSEIFDDQFSVERPDGSNFTLKIRSTKLEDSAMYFCASSILFVSSVQPQHFGDGTRLSIL.